The rows below give T cell receptor beta chains drawn from one sample of a study of T cells after yellow fever vaccination. TCRdb re-derived calls from the 5' RACE reads in MiXCR, one entry per CDR3 protein. The data contain about 260,000 distinct CDR3 sequences, 5.2% of them singletons. The source was CD4+ T cells sorted from PBMCs, collected on the day of the yellow fever booster vaccination. The receptors originated from a man aged 18 to 29 who received the YFV17D yellow fever vaccine. Both conserved end residues are trimmed from each CDR3.

V,J,CDR3
TRBV9,TRBJ2-1,ATSTSGGMNEQF
TRBV20-1,TRBJ2-5,ATGGQGAETQY
TRBV5-1,TRBJ2-3,ASSLQGAGPVDTQY
TRBV29-1,TRBJ2-5,SVAGGETQY
TRBV5-8,TRBJ2-1,ASSPQDRGFPNEQF
TRBV24-1,TRBJ2-2,ATSQGANTGELF
TRBV5-1,TRBJ1-5,ASSPGTGGLGFNQPQH
TRBV7-9,TRBJ2-7,ASSLDYRKQY
TRBV5-1,TRBJ1-2,ASSLGSTGGAGGGYT
TRBV7-2,TRBJ2-3,ASSRTRLAGGLTQY
TRBV20-1,TRBJ1-1,SARRGNTEAF
TRBV2,TRBJ1-1,ASSEEGVTEAF
TRBV3-1,TRBJ2-2,ASSQAGGSNTGELF
TRBV28,TRBJ1-2,ASSFPHQTGAGGYT
TRBV6-5,TRBJ1-2,ASRPTGGYGYT
TRBV6-1,TRBJ1-5,ASIGGPGNQPQH
TRBV6-5,TRBJ2-5,ASSFQKTQY
TRBV10-3,TRBJ2-6,AISESVRNSGANVLT
TRBV20-1,TRBJ2-1,SVSGPPGQGLI
TRBV7-9,TRBJ1-2,ASSYEGHGYT
TRBV12-3/TRBV12-4,TRBJ2-7,ASSELDGVAYEQY
TRBV20-1,TRBJ2-2,SARDPQGRAGELF
TRBV4-1,TRBJ2-2,ASSQDLTQGDRSGSCF
TRBV28,TRBJ2-3,ASSSPWTSGTDTQY
TRBV7-2,TRBJ2-4,ASSQGVKNIQY
TRBV6-1,TRBJ1-5,ASSADRARNQPQH
TRBV5-4,TRBJ2-6,ASSFRTSGGADAGANVLT
TRBV7-2,TRBJ2-5,ASSLFGRYQETQY
TRBV4-2,TRBJ2-1,ASSQQGTAYNEQF
TRBV9,TRBJ2-1,ASSAGLAGRNEQF
TRBV6-1,TRBJ2-1,ASTLGLAGGREQF
TRBV6-2/TRBV6-3,TRBJ1-6,ASSYDGFALH
TRBV3-1,TRBJ2-1,ASSQAPQLQF
TRBV5-1,TRBJ1-1,ASSNGQGAMNTEAF
TRBV4-2,TRBJ2-7,ASSQDSGYEQY
TRBV5-1,TRBJ2-3,ASSFPSGGGRYTDTQY
TRBV28,TRBJ1-5,ASRGQANQPQH
TRBV29-1,TRBJ2-3,SVVGGRTDTQY
TRBV29-1,TRBJ1-4,SVADEKLF